The TCR beta chain described here comes from a study of identical twins. The study's findings and limits: Models predicted too little out-of-frame TCR alpha sharing in monozygotic twins.

This clonotype was recorded many times. Its matching antigen is unknown. The V end was cut by 1 base, the J end by 4 bases, with 6 bases between. Germline CDR1 and CDR2: ENHRY and SYGVKD. This CDR3 region has 13 residues. The authors used template switching to add a universal primer site and gave cDNA unique molecular identifiers. TCRdb analysed the 5' RACE reads with MiXCR anew, one entry per CDR3 protein. Of 1.5 million or so distinct CDR3 sequences listed, less than 40% are singletons. The receptor was isolated from a newborn girl in good health. The sequenced sample was cord blood. The rearrangement links TRBV10-3 to TRBJ2-3; D remains unclear. The CDR3, as DNA: TGTGCCATCAGTGAGTTCCCACCAGATACGCAGTATTTT. It is translated as CAISEFPPDTQYF.